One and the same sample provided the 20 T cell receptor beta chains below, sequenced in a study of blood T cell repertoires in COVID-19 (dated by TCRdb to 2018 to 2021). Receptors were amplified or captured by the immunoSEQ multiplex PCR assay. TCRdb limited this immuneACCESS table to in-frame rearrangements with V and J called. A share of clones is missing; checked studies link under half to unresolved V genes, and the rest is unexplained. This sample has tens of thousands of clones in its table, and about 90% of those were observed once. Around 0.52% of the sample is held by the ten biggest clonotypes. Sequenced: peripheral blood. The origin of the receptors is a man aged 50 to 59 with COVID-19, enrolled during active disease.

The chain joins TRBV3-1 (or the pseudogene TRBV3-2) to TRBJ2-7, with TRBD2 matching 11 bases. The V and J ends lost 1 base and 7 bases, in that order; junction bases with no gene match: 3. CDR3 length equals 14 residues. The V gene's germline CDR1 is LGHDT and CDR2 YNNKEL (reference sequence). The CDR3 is CASSQVAGGWEQYF. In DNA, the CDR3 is TGTGCCAGCAGCCAAGTAGCGGGAGGGTGGGAGCAGTACTTC.

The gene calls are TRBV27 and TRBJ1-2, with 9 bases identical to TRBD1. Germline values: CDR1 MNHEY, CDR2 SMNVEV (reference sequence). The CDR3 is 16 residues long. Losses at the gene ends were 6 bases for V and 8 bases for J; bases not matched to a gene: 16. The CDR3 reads CASSLGGYRGHQGYTF. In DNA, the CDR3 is TGTGCCAGCAGCTTAGGGGGTTACAGGGGGCATCAGGGCTACACCTTC.

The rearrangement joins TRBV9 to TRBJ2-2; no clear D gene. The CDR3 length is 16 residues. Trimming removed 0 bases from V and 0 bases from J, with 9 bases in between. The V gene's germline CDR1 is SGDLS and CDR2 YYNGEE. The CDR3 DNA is TGTGCCAGCAGCGTAGGCGGCAGCCCGAACACCGGGGAGCTGTTTTTT. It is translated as CASSVGGSPNTGELFF.

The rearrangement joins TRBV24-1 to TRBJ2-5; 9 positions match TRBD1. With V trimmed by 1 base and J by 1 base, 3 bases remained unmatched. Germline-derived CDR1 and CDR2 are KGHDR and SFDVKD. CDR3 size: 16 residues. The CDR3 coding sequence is TGTGCCACCAGTGATTTCGGACAGGGGACCCAAGAGACCCAGTACTTC. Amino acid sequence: CATSDFGQGTQETQYF.

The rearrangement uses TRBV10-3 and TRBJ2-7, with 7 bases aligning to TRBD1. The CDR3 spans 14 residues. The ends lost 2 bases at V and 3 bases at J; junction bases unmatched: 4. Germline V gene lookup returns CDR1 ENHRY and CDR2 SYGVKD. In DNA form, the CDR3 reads TGTGCCATCAGTGAGAGGGGGCTCGTCTACGAGCAGTACTTC. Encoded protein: CAISERGLVYEQYF.

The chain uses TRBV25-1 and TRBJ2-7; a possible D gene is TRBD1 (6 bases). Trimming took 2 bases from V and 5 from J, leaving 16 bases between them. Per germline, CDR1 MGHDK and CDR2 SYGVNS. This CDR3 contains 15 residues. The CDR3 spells CASSELPGALDEQYF. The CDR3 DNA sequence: TGTGCCAGCAGTGAACTTCCAGGGGCTCTCGACGAGCAGTACTTC.

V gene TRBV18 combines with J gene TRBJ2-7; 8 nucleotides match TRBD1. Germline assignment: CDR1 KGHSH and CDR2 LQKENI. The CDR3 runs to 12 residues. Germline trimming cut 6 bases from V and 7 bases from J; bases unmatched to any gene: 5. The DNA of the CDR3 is TGTGCCAGCTCCATGGACAGGGTTGAGCAGTACTTC. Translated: CASSMDRVEQYF.

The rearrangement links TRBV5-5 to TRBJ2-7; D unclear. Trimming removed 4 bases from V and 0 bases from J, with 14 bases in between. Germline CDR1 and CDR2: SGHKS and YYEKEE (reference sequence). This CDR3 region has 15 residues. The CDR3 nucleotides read TGTGCCAGCAGCGGTGAGGATTCTTACTCCTACGAGCAGTACTTC. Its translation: CASSGEDSYSYEQYF.

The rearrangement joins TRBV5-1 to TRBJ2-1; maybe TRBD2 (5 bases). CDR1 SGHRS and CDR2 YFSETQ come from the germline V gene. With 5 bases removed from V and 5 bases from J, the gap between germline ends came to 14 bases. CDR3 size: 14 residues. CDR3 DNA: TGCGCCAGCAGTACGGACTTGCTAGACAATGAGCAGTTCTTC. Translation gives CASSTDLLDNEQFF.

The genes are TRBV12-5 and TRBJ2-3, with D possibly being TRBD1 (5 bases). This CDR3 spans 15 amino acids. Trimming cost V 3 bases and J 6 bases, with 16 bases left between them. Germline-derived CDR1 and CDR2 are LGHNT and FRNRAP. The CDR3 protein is CASGLGATLLDTQYF. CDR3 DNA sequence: TGTGCTAGTGGTTTAGGGGCTACACTTCTGGATACGCAGTATTTT.

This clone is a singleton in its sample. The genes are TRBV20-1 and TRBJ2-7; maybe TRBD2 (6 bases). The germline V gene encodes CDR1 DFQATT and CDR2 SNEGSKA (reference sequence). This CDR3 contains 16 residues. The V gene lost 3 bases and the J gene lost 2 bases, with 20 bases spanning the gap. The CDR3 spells CSASSPFGGVTYEQYF. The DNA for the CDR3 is TGCAGTGCTAGTTCCCCCTTTGGCGGGGTCACCTACGAGCAGTACTTC.

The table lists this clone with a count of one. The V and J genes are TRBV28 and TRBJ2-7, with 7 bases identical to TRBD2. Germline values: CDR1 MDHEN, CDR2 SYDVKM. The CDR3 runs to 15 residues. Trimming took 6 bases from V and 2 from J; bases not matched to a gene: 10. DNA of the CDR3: TGTGCCAGCAGCACGTCGGCGGGAGACACCTACGAGCAGTACTTC. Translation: CASSTSAGDTYEQYF.

The CDR3 bases are TGTGCCAGCAGCTTTGGCGGACGGACAGGGAACCGCTACACCTTC. This encodes CASSFGGRTGNRYTF. V and J are TRBV5-6 and TRBJ1-2, with 8 bases identical to TRBD1. The CDR3 is 15 residues long. V shed 2 bases, J shed 9 bases, and the junction held 12 bases outside the gene matches. In germline, CDR1 is SGHDT, CDR2 YYEEEE.

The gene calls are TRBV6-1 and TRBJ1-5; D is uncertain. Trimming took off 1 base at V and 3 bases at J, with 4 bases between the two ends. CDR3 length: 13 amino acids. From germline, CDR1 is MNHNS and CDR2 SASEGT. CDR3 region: CASSEGNNQPQHF. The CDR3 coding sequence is TGTGCCAGCAGTGAAGGTAACAATCAGCCCCAGCATTTT.

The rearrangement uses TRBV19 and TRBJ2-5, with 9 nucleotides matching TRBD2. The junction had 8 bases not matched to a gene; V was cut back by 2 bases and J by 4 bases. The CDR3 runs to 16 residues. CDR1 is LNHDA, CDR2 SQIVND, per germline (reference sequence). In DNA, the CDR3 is TGTGCCAGTAGTATAAGGCGGGAGGGCCCCGGAGAGACCCAGTACTTC. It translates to CASSIRREGPGETQYF.

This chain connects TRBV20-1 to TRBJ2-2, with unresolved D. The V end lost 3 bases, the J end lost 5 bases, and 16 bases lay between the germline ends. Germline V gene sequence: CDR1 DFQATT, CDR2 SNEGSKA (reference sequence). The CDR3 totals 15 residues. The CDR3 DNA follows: TGCAGTGCTAGTAGGTCTGGGTCTAGTACCGGGGAGCTGTTTTTT. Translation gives CSASRSGSSTGELFF.

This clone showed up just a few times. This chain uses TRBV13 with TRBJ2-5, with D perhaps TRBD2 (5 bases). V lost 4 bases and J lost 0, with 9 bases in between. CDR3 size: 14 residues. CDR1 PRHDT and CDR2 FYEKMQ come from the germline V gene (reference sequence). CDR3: CASSSGLDQETQYF. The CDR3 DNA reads TGTGCCAGCAGCTCCGGACTGGACCAAGAGACCCAGTACTTC.

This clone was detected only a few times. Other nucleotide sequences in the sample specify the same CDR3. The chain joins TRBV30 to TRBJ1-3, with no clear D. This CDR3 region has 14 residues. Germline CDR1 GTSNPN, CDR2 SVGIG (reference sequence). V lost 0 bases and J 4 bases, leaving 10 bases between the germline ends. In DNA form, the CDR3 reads TGTGCCTGGAGTGTTCGGGGTTCCGGAAACACCATATATTTT. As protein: CAWSVRGSGNTIYF.

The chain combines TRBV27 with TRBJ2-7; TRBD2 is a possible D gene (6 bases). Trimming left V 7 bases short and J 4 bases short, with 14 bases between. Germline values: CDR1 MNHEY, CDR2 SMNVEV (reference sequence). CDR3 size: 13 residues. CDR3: CASKTMGGYEQYF. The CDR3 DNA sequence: TGTGCCAGCAAGACGATGGGGGGTTACGAGCAGTACTTC.

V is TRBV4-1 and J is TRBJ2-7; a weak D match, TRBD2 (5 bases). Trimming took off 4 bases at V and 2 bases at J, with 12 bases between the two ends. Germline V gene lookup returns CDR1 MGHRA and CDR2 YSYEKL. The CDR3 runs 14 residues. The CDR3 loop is CASSPGLETYEQYF. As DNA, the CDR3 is TGCGCCAGCAGCCCCGGACTGGAGACCTACGAGCAGTACTTC.